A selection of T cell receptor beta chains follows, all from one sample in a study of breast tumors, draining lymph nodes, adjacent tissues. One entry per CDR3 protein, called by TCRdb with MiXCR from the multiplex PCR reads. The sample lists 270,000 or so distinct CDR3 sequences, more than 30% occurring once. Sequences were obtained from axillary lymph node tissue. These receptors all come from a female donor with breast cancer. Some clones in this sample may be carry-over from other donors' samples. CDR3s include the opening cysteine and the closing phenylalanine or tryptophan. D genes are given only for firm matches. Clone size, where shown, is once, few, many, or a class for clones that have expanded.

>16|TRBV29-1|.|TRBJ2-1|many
CSVGDRGSRSYNEQFF
TGCAGCGTTGGGGACCGGGGGTCCCGCTCCTACAATGAGCAGTTCTTC
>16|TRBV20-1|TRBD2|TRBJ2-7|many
CSARDLLAGASYEQYF
TGCAGTGCTAGAGATCTACTAGCGGGGGCATCCTACGAGCAGTACTTC
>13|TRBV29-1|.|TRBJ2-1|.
CSVGVMGREEQFF
TGCAGCGTTGGAGTAATGGGACGTGAGGAGCAGTTCTTC
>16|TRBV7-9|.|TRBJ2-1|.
CASSLRSGVSYNEQFF
TGTGCCAGCAGCTTAAGGTCGGGTGTATCTTACAATGAGCAGTTCTTC
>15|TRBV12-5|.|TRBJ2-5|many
CASGLGAGPQETQYF
TGTGCTAGTGGTTTGGGCGCGGGTCCTCAAGAGACCCAGTACTTC
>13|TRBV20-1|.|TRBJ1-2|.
CSGHQTGNCGYTF
TGCAGTGGACACCAGACTGGTAACTGTGGCTACACCTTC
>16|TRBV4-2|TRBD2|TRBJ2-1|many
CASSQGAGGPENEQFF
TGTGCCAGCAGCCAAGGAGCGGGAGGGCCGGAGAATGAGCAGTTCTTC
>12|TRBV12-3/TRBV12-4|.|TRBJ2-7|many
CASSPTLHEQYF
TGTGCCAGCAGTCCCACCCTGCACGAGCAGTACTTC
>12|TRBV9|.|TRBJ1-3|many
CASRGVGNTIYF
TGTGCCAGCCGGGGGGTTGGAAACACCATATATTTT
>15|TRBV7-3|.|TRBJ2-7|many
CASSATLVSFYEQYF
TGTGCCAGCAGCGCAACACTAGTATCGTTCTACGAGCAGTACTTC
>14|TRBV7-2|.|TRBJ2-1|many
CASSLVGGGYEQFF
TGTGCCAGCAGCTTAGTCGGAGGGGGTTATGAGCAGTTCTTC
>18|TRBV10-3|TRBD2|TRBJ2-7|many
CAISESASGMGSSYEQYF
TGTGCCATCAGTGAGTCAGCTAGCGGGATGGGAAGCTCCTACGAGCAGTACTTC
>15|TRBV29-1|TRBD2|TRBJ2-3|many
CSVGVGAGGTDTQYF
TGCAGCGTCGGCGTAGGTGCGGGAGGGACGGATACGCAGTATTTT
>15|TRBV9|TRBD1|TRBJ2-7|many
CASSPRQGPYGEQYF
TGTGCCAGCAGCCCACGACAGGGCCCTTATGGCGAGCAGTACTTC
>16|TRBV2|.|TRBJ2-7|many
CASRTRTRVLNYEQYF
TGTGCCAGCAGGACCCGAACCAGGGTCCTTAACTACGAGCAGTACTTC
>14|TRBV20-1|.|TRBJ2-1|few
CSAEGANLRNEQFF
TGCAGTGCAGAGGGAGCGAATTTGAGGAATGAGCAGTTCTTC